These 25 T cell receptor beta chains were sequenced from one sample in a study of blood T cell repertoires in COVID-19. Produced via immunoSEQ multiplex PCR; TCRdb's table is partial and in-frame only. The sample consists of some 310,000 clones, 85% to 90% of them appearing once. What was sequenced was peripheral blood. The source of these receptors is a woman aged 30 to 39 with COVID-19, enrolled during active disease.

The chain has TRBV30 and TRBJ2-7; D remains unclear. This CDR3 comprises 12 residues. With 4 bases removed from V and 0 bases from J, the gap between germline ends came to 7 bases. The germline V gene has CDR1 GTSNPN and CDR2 SVGIG (reference sequence). CDR3 sequence reads: CAWIAHSYEQYF. As DNA, the CDR3 is TGTGCCTGGATAGCCCACTCCTACGAGCAGTACTTC. The whole variable domain, filled in from reference TRBV30 and TRBJ2-7, reads SQTIHQWPATLVQPVGSPLSLECTVEGTSNPNLYWYRQAAGRGLQLLFYSVGIGQISSEVPQNLSASRPQDRQFILSSKKLLLSDSGFYLCAWIAHSYEQYFGPGTRLTVT.

V usage is TRBV19 and J usage is TRBJ2-5; D gene unclear. Germline CDR1 reads LNHDA; CDR2 reads SQIVND (reference sequence). With 2 bases removed from V and 1 base from J, the gap between germline ends came to 8 bases. This CDR3 contains 14 residues. The CDR3 sequence: CASSIRHSQETQYF. The CDR3 DNA sequence: TGTGCCAGTAGTATAAGACACTCCCAAGAGACCCAGTACTTC.

The chain joins TRBV3-1 (or the pseudogene TRBV3-2) to TRBJ2-3; the D gene is possibly TRBD2 (6 bases). The V and J ends lost 3 bases and 5 bases respectively, with 9 bases between them. The CDR3 runs 13 residues. CDR1 LGHDT and CDR2 YNNKEL come from the germline V gene (reference sequence). CDR3 DNA sequence: TGTGCCAGCAGCCAGCGGGGAAAAGATACGCAGTATTTT. It is translated as CASSQRGKDTQYF.

The chain links TRBV2 to TRBJ2-7; a weak D match, TRBD2 (6 bases). V dropped 6 bases and J dropped 0 bases, with 12 bases sitting between them. Germline V CDR1 and CDR2: SNHLY, FYNNEI. The CDR3 totals 14 residues. CDR3 DNA: TGTGCCAGCAGGGACGGACTAAGCTCCTACGAGCAGTACTTC. Its translation: CASRDGLSSYEQYF.

This chain links TRBV29-1 with TRBJ1-2, with 9 bases that match TRBD1. The germline CDR1 and CDR2 sequences are SQVTM and ANQGSEA. The junction had 11 bases not matched to a gene; V was cut back by 6 bases and J by 6 bases. This CDR3 is 14 amino acids long. CDR3 region: CSVRDRVFTDGYTF. Here the CDR3 DNA reads TGCAGCGTCCGGGACAGGGTATTTACCGATGGCTACACCTTC.

This clone was found a few times. Other DNA sequences of this sample code for an identical CDR3. The chain links TRBV28 to TRBJ1-1; D remains ambiguous. Germline V lookup: CDR1 MDHEN, CDR2 SYDVKM. The CDR3 consists of 13 residues. V lost 2 bases and J 8 bases, leaving 12 bases between the germline ends. CDR3 protein: CASSLNRRGEAFF. CDR3 in DNA: TGTGCCAGCAGTTTAAATAGGAGAGGGGAAGCTTTCTTT. Complete variable domain (other parts from reference TRBV28 and TRBJ1-1): DVKVTQSSRYLVKRTGEKVFLECVQDMDHENMFWYRQDPGLGLRLIYFSYDVKMKEKGDIPEGYSVSREKKERFSLILESASTNQTSMYLCASSLNRRGEAFFGQGTRLTVV.

This chain connects TRBV19 to TRBJ1-2, with D unclear. V gave up 1 base and J gave up 6 bases, with 12 bases separating them. Germline loops: CDR1 LNHDA, CDR2 SQIVND (reference sequence). The CDR3 totals 14 residues. As DNA, the CDR3 is TGTGCCAGTAGTATAGGGGCGGGCGCTCATGGCTACACCTTC. This translates into CASSIGAGAHGYTF.

The chain couples TRBV5-8 to TRBJ2-7; the match to TRBD1 covers 7 bases. CDR3 size: 15 residues. The junction had 14 bases not matched to a gene; V was cut back by 9 bases and J by 2 bases. CDR1 SGHTS and CDR2 YDEGEE come from the germline V gene. The CDR3 DNA follows: TGTGCCACCACACGCAGGGGCCAGGGGGCCTACGAGCAGTACTTC. This translates into CATTRRGQGAYEQYF.

V and J are TRBV7-2 and TRBJ2-3, with 10 bases lining up with TRBD2. Looked up from germline, CDR1 is SGHTA and CDR2 is FQGNSA. Trimming took 5 bases from V and 6 from J; bases not matched to a gene: 8. CDR3 length: 15 amino acids. Here the CDR3 reads CASSPGGLARDTQYF. The DNA for the CDR3 is TGTGCCAGCAGCCCGGGGGGACTAGCGCGGGATACGCAGTATTTT.

The chain uses TRBV6-4 and TRBJ1-1; 9 positions agree with TRBD1. This CDR3 contains 13 residues. V trimming: 6 bases; J trimming: 5 bases; junction bases outside the gene matches: 4. Germline assignment: CDR1 MRHNA and CDR2 SNTAGT. The CDR3: CASRGQGPTEAFF. The CDR3, as DNA: TGTGCCAGCAGGGGACAGGGCCCGACTGAAGCTTTCTTT.

This chain connects TRBV25-1 to TRBJ1-5; D not resolved. CDR3 length equals 17 residues. Germline V lookup: CDR1 MGHDK, CDR2 SYGVNS. Trimming pared 7 bases from V and 0 bases from J, leaving 19 bases between. The CDR3 nucleotides read TGTGCCAGCAACGAAATTGGCGACTCCGATAGCAATCAGCCCCAGCATTTT. This encodes CASNEIGDSDSNQPQHF.

The chain links TRBV29-1 to TRBJ1-1; unclear D gene. The length of the CDR3 is 12 residues. The V and J ends lost 7 bases and 1 base respectively, with 10 bases between them. Germline V gene sequence: CDR1 SQVTM, CDR2 ANQGSEA. The CDR3 bases are TGCAGCGGACAACAGAGGAACACTGAAGCTTTCTTT. This sequence encodes CSGQQRNTEAFF.

V usage is TRBV24-1 and J usage is TRBJ2-1; TRBD2 matches 10 bases. There are 17 residues in the CDR3. Trimming removed 4 bases from V and 2 bases from J; junction bases left unmatched: 7. CDR1 and CDR2 from the germline V gene are KGHDR and SFDVKD. The CDR3 DNA sequence: TGTGCCACCAGTGAGCCCGCTAGCGGGAGAACCTACAATGAGCAGTTCTTC. Protein sequence: CATSEPASGRTYNEQFF.

This clone was recorded once. The chain carries TRBV27 and TRBJ2-7, with D perhaps matching TRBD1 (5 bases). Per the germline V gene, CDR1 is MNHEY and CDR2 is SMNVEV (reference sequence). The V and J ends lost 2 bases and 2 bases respectively, with 10 bases between them. This CDR3 is 14 amino acids long. The CDR3 nucleotides are TGTGCCAGCAGTTTAGGGCAGGACACCTACGAGCAGTACTTC. This encodes CASSLGQDTYEQYF.

V gene TRBV3-1 (or the pseudogene TRBV3-2) combines with J gene TRBJ2-3; maybe TRBD2 (6 bases). Trimming took off 5 bases at V and 6 bases at J, with 21 bases between the two ends. The CDR3 extends over 16 amino acids. CDR1 and CDR2 from the germline V gene are LGHDT and YNNKEL (reference sequence). CDR3 sequence: CASSRDSLAGWDTQYF. In nucleotides, the CDR3 is TGTGCCAGCAGCAGGGACTCCCTGGCGGGGTGGGATACGCAGTATTTT.

This clone is a singleton in its sample. This sequence joins TRBV20-1 and TRBJ2-7, with unresolved D. This CDR3 is 11 amino acids long. Between the trimmed V and J ends, which lost 4 bases and 4 bases, there was a span of 8 bases. Germline lookup yields CDR1 DFQATT and CDR2 SNEGSKA (reference sequence). The CDR3 bases are TGCAGTGCTACGGTCGAGTACGAGCAGTACTTC. This codes for CSATVEYEQYF.

The chain carries TRBV19 and TRBJ1-2, with D perhaps TRBD1 (5 bases). With 7 bases removed from V and 2 bases from J, the gap between germline ends came to 20 bases. The CDR3 is 16 residues long. Germline values: CDR1 LNHDA, CDR2 SQIVND (reference sequence). The CDR3 reads CASTQGTSLSNYGYTF. Written as DNA, the CDR3 is TGTGCCAGTACCCAAGGGACTTCACTGAGCAACTATGGCTACACCTTC.

The chain carries TRBV28 and TRBJ1-5; tentative D call: TRBD1 (6 bases). V was trimmed by 6 bases and J by 7 bases, leaving 22 bases between them. The CDR3 totals 16 residues. CDR1 and CDR2 from the germline V gene are MDHEN and SYDVKM. CDR3 DNA sequence: TGTGCCAGCAGCTCCCCATGGGACACGGACGGGCAGCCCCAGCATTTT. Its protein is CASSSPWDTDGQPQHF.

V gene TRBV5-4 combines with J gene TRBJ1-1; D unresolved. Trimming removed 0 bases at V and 11 bases at J, with 11 bases between. The CDR3 contains 12 residues. Germline values: CDR1 SGHNT, CDR2 YYREEE (reference sequence). CDR3 loop: CASSLDQREAFF. The DNA for the CDR3 is TGTGCCAGCAGCTTGGACCAGCGGGAGGCTTTCTTT.

V and J are TRBV5-1 and TRBJ2-2, with 8 bases fitting TRBD1. Per the germline V gene, CDR1 is SGHRS and CDR2 is YFSETQ. The junction had 4 bases not matched to a gene; V was cut back by 0 bases and J by 6 bases. The CDR3 contains 15 residues. CDR3 nucleotides: TGCGCCAGCAGCTTGGCCCAGGGGGCCGCCGGGGAGCTGTTTTTT. Its protein is CASSLAQGAAGELFF.

The V and J genes are TRBV25-1 and TRBJ2-7; 9 bases match TRBD2. V lost 4 bases and J lost 3; bases outside the gene matches: 10. The CDR3 totals 16 residues. The germline gives CDR1 MGHDK, CDR2 SYGVNS. CDR3 sequence (DNA): TGTGCCAGCAGTGTTCCCCAGCGGGAGGATGGCTACGAGCAGTACTTC. Its protein product is CASSVPQREDGYEQYF.

The rearrangement joins TRBV10-3 to TRBJ2-2; 9 bases map to TRBD1. The CDR3 spans 14 residues. Trimming cost V 11 bases and J 7 bases; bases outside gene matches: 11. In germline, CDR1 is ENHRY, CDR2 SYGVKD. CDR3 nucleotide sequence: TGTGCCCATTCTGGGACAGGGAGGGGCGGGGAGCTGTTTTTT. Protein product: CAHSGTGRGGELFF.

The V and J genes are TRBV18 and TRBJ2-1; 10 bases are a match to TRBD2. J was trimmed by 6 bases and V by 6 bases; bases with no gene match: 11. The germline CDR1 and CDR2 sequences are KGHSH and LQKENI. This CDR3 spans 16 amino acids. The CDR3 DNA sequence: TGTGCCAGCTCGAAGAATCTAGCGGGAGTGGTCAATGAGCAGTTCTTC. It is translated as CASSKNLAGVVNEQFF.

This sequence joins TRBV18 and TRBJ2-5; D is ambiguous. The CDR3 has 14 amino acids. Per the germline V gene, CDR1 is KGHSH and CDR2 is LQKENI. Deletions cut 2 bases from V and 1 base from J, with 8 bases between. CDR3 region: CASSPEVPQETQYF. CDR3 bases: TGTGCCAGCTCACCAGAGGTTCCCCAAGAGACCCAGTACTTC.

The CDR3 DNA reads as TGTGCCAGGTTAGAGAGGGGGCCACACTATGGCTACACCTTC. Translating it yields CARLERGPHYGYTF. This chain uses TRBV25-1 with TRBJ1-2; TRBD1 agrees at 7 bases. J gave up 3 bases and V 9 bases, and 10 bases lay outside the gene matches. The germline V gene encodes CDR1 MGHDK and CDR2 SYGVNS. This CDR3 comprises 14 residues.